This TCR beta chain stems from a study of T cell responses to AZD1222 COVID-19 vaccine. Comments on this clone: Its specificity is unknown.

Some clones are missing from TCRdb's copy, which holds only in-frame ones; the method was immunoSEQ multiplex PCR. This repertoire includes about 140,000 clones. Findings of the study overall: Baseline antibody screening turned up just six seropositive AZD1222 recipients. Clonal diversity was possibly underestimated; the donors were predominantly white British and more often female. Spike-specific TCR breadth and depth went up after people got two AZD1222 doses. Scientists sampled the repertoires only once the peak T cell response had passed.

Material: peripheral blood. This TCR was recovered from an adult in good health.

This chain's CDR3 is CASSRLAGGSGANVLTF. CDR3 coding DNA: TGTGCCAGCAGTCGACTAGCGGGGGGCTCTGGGGCCAACGTCCTGACTTTC. The chain uses TRBV6-6 and TRBJ2-6; TRBD2 matches 13 bases. The CDR3 is made up of 17 amino acids. Germline loops: CDR1 MNHNY, CDR2 SVGAGI (reference sequence). The V and J ends lost 5 bases and 0 bases, in that order; junction bases with no gene match: 1.